Sequencing of this T cell receptor (beta chain) was carried out in a study of molecular identifiers for immune sequencing clone quantification. As for the study in general: Replicates split RNA from about 20,000 or 100,000 naive CD8 cells five ways, and the researchers sequenced four portions. Study observations and caveats: Identical TCR molecules that share a barcode could lead to an underestimation of highly expanded clone sizes.

Via MiXCR, TCRdb re-called the PCR reads, giving one row per CDR3 protein. This table holds about 510,000 distinct CDR3 sequences, about a quarter found once. This clonotype was seen a handful of times. Its matching antigen is unknown. Germline V gene data show CDR1 as DFQATT and CDR2 as SNEGSKA (reference sequence). The ends were cut back, 4 bases at V and 3 bases at J, with 13 bases in the middle. The CDR3 length is 13 residues. Preparation of naive CD8 libraries involved roughly 18,000 to 1,100,000 sorted cells and 10%, 30% or 50% RNA. The V gene is TRBV20-1, the J gene TRBJ2-7; D unclear. The sample was naive CD8+ T cells from blood, with Jurkat cell RNA spiked in. Subset here: FACS-sorted CD8+CD4-CCR7+CD45RA+ naive T cells. This TCR was sampled from a human donor in good health. Some libraries in this study had Jurkat cell RNA spiked in. The CDR3 region has the DNA TGCAGTGCTAAACGCGAGTTCGTCTACGAGCAGTACTTC. Translated, it gives CSAKREFVYEQYF.